This is a list of T cell receptor beta chains from one sample in a study of T cells in Graves' hyperthyroidism and ophthalmopathy. TCRdb processed the multiplex PCR reads anew with MiXCR; each CDR3 protein has one entry. Of about 210,000 distinct CDR3 sequences listed, 17% were seen once; the top ten hold 50%. The source material was blood. These TCRs come from a man in his fifties with Graves' hyperthyroidism. The CDR3 runs from the conserved cysteine through the conserved F or W. D genes are given only for firm matches. Clone size is not always given. Where it is, it says once, few, many or a class for expanded clones.

NA | TRBJ1-5 | many | TRBV3-1 | CASSQDWAGTSAQHF | TGTGCCAGCAGCCAAGATTGGGCAGGGACTTCGGCCCAGCATTTT
NA | TRBJ1-6 | many | TRBV3-1 | CASSRSDYNSPLHF | TGTGCCAGCAGTCGATCAGACTATAATTCACCCCTCCACTTT
TRBD1 | TRBJ1-1 | many | TRBV12-3/TRBV12-4 | CASSHDRGRLAFF | TGTGCCAGCAGCCACGACAGGGGGCGGCTTGCTTTCTTT
NA | TRBJ2-5 | few | TRBV10-3 | CAISDGGWETQYF | TGTGCCATCAGTGATGGTGGGTGGGAGACCCAGTACTTC
TRBD2 | TRBJ2-5 | NA | TRBV20-1 | CSASLAGLGETQYF | TGCAGTGCTAGCCTAGCGGGGTTAGGGGAGACCCAGTACTTC
TRBD2 | TRBJ2-1 | few | TRBV6-4 | CASSDTEAGVAGEQFF | TGTGCCAGCAGTGACACAGAAGCGGGAGTCGCGGGTGAGCAGTTCTTC
NA | TRBJ2-1 | many | TRBV5-5 | CASSFLGSIGFNEQFF | TGTGCCAGCAGCTTCCTGGGCAGCATTGGGTTTAATGAGCAGTTCTTC
NA | TRBJ2-1 | many | TRBV7-9 | CASSLFAPGGSEQFF | TGTGCCAGCAGCTTATTTGCCCCTGGGGGGAGTGAGCAGTTCTTC
TRBD2 | TRBJ2-5 | NA | TRBV11-2 | CASSPGNLAGETQYF | TGTGCCAGCAGCCCCGGGAACCTAGCGGGAGAGACCCAGTACTTC
NA | TRBJ2-2 | many | TRBV18 | CASSPPSLTGELFF | TGTGCCAGCTCACCACCGAGTCTTACCGGGGAGCTGTTTTTT
TRBD2 | TRBJ2-1 | NA | TRBV20-1 | CSARRWEGPNEQFF | TGCAGTGCTAGGCGGTGGGAGGGCCCGAATGAGCAGTTCTTC
NA | TRBJ1-5 | many | TRBV12-3/TRBV12-4 | CASSLEGLWNQPQHF | TGTGCCAGCAGTTTGGAGGGGTTGTGGAATCAGCCCCAGCATTTT
NA | TRBJ2-4 | NA | TRBV7-2 | CASSLRAEAKNIQYF | TGTGCCAGCAGCTTACGCGCAGAAGCCAAAAACATTCAGTACTTC
TRBD1 | TRBJ1-5 | many | TRBV2 | CASDRGGNQPQHF | TGTGCCAGCGACAGGGGAGGCAATCAGCCCCAGCATTTT
NA | TRBJ1-1 | few | TRBV7-3 | CASSLWLDTEAFF | TGTGCCAGCAGCTTATGGTTAGACACTGAAGCTTTCTTT
NA | TRBJ1-2 | many | TRBV18 | CASSRDGGDYGYTF | TGTGCCAGCTCCCGGGACGGCGGGGACTATGGCTACACCTTC
TRBD2 | TRBJ2-7 | many | TRBV5-1 | CASSSSGSFSEQYF | TGCGCCAGCAGCTCAAGCGGGAGCTTTTCCGAGCAGTACTTC
TRBD2 | TRBJ2-1 | many | TRBV11-2 | CASSLDWGGGLYNEQFF | TGTGCCAGCAGCTTAGATTGGGGGGGAGGACTTTACAATGAGCAGTTCTTC
TRBD1 | TRBJ2-7 | NA | TRBV6-6 | CDSSRTGGEQYF | TGTGACAGCAGTAGAACAGGGGGCGAGCAGTACTTC
TRBD2 | TRBJ2-3 | NA | TRBV7-9 | CASSLITSGTSDDTQYF | TGTGCCAGCAGCTTAATAACTAGCGGGACCTCGGACGATACGCAGTATTTT
TRBD2 | TRBJ2-7 | NA | TRBV29-1 | CSVSSGSYEQYF | TGCAGCGTTTCTAGCGGGAGCTACGAGCAGTACTTC
NA | TRBJ1-1 | once | TRBV2 | CASRNRMGDTEAFF | TGTGCCAGCAGGAACCGCATGGGTGATACTGAAGCTTTCTTT
NA | TRBJ2-5 | once | TRBV11-2 | CASSLASVGQETRYF | TGTGCCAGCAGCTTAGCCTCGGTGGGGCAAGAGACCCGGTACTTC
TRBD2 | TRBJ2-1 | NA | TRBV20-1 | CSASGTSGVEGNEQFF | TGCAGTGCTAGTGGGACTAGCGGGGTGGAGGGCAATGAGCAGTTCTTC
NA | TRBJ1-6 | NA | TRBV18 | CASSPREGNSPLHF | TGTGCCAGCTCACCAAGGGAGGGCAATTCACCCCTCCACTTT
NA | TRBJ2-7 | NA | TRBV11-2 | CASSLGTATYEQYF | TGTGCCAGCAGCTTAGGAACAGCTACCTACGAGCAGTACTTC
TRBD2 | TRBJ2-1 | many | TRBV28 | CASTLDRDYGFLNEQFF | TGTGCCAGCACCTTAGACCGGGACTATGGTTTTTTGAATGAGCAGTTCTTC
NA | TRBJ2-7 | many | TRBV12-3/TRBV12-4 | CASSLSGPSYEQYF | TGTGCCAGCAGTTTATCAGGACCAAGTTACGAGCAGTACTTC
TRBD2 | TRBJ2-3 | few | TRBV6-1 | CASSSGTIEPDTQYF | TGTGCCAGCAGCTCCGGGACTATAGAACCAGATACGCAGTATTTT
TRBD1 | TRBJ2-7 | NA | TRBV4-2 | CASSQSRQGYEQYF | TGTGCCAGCAGCCAATCGAGACAGGGCTACGAGCAGTACTTC
NA | TRBJ2-7 | many | TRBV6-1 | CASRYNRDQSLEQYF | TGTGCCAGCAGGTACAACCGGGACCAAAGTCTCGAGCAGTACTTC
TRBD2 | TRBJ2-7 | NA | TRBV5-1 | CASSPRLAGVREQYF | TGCGCCAGCAGCCCTCGACTAGCGGGAGTGAGGGAGCAGTACTTC
TRBD1 | TRBJ2-3 | NA | TRBV9 | CASSVGDRGADTQYF | TGTGCCAGCAGCGTAGGAGACAGGGGGGCAGATACGCAGTATTTT
TRBD2 | TRBJ2-3 | many | TRBV7-3 | CASSPTSGRVRTDTQYF | TGTGCCAGCAGCCCGACTAGCGGGAGGGTCCGAACAGATACGCAGTATTTT
TRBD1 | TRBJ1-2 | NA | TRBV5-1 | CASSMRTGGTFGYTF | TGCGCCAGCAGCATGCGGACAGGGGGAACTTTCGGCTACACCTTC
NA | TRBJ2-1 | many | TRBV6-1 | CASRSTRGNEQFF | TGTGCCAGCAGGTCAACTCGGGGCAATGAGCAGTTCTTC
NA | TRBJ2-7 | NA | TRBV2 | CASSIDNGPYEQYF | TGTGCCAGCAGTATAGACAACGGCCCCTACGAGCAGTACTTC
NA | TRBJ1-2 | few | TRBV29-1 | CSVGDRANYGYTF | TGCAGCGTTGGGGACCGTGCTAACTATGGCTACACCTTC
NA | TRBJ2-1 | NA | TRBV9 | CASSAWDIAQMDEQFF | TGTGCCAGCAGCGCTTGGGACATTGCACAAATGGATGAGCAGTTCTTC
TRBD1 | TRBJ1-2 | many | TRBV2 | CASILDRGYGYTF | TGTGCCAGCATCTTAGACAGGGGTTATGGCTACACCTTC
NA | TRBJ2-7 | many | TRBV20-1 | CSARGSYEQYF | TGCAGTGCTCGGGGATCCTACGAGCAGTACTTC
NA | TRBJ1-1 | many | TRBV30 | CAWKRTVNTEAFF | TGTGCCTGGAAAAGGACCGTGAACACTGAAGCTTTCTTT
NA | TRBJ2-6 | few | TRBV7-6 | CASSPQSSGANVLTF | TGTGCCAGCAGCCCCCAGAGCTCTGGGGCCAACGTCCTGACTTTC
NA | TRBJ2-5 | few | TRBV30 | CAWSVLGQGKETQYF | TGTGCCTGGAGTGTACTTGGTCAGGGGAAAGAGACCCAGTACTTC
TRBD1 | TRBJ2-1 | many | TRBV7-9 | CASIPGTGAGHEQFF | TGTGCCAGCATCCCGGGGACAGGGGCAGGACATGAGCAGTTCTTC
TRBD1 | TRBJ1-1 | many | TRBV7-8 | CASSSRQGGVAFF | TGTGCCAGCAGCTCCCGACAGGGCGGGGTAGCTTTCTTT
TRBD1 | TRBJ2-1 | many | TRBV2 | CASSGLGTAYNEQFF | TGTGCCAGCAGTGGATTGGGGACAGCCTACAATGAGCAGTTCTTC
TRBD2 | TRBJ2-7 | few | TRBV28 | CAGSLGGSGTEQYF | TGTGCCGGCAGTTTGGGGGGTAGCGGGACCGAGCAGTACTTC
NA | TRBJ1-1 | few | TRBV5-1 | CASSLPGQFTEAFF | TGCGCCAGCAGCCTACCCGGACAGTTCACTGAAGCTTTCTTT
TRBD2 | TRBJ2-7 | many | TRBV11-2 | CASSPQGLAGVEQYF | TGTGCCAGCAGCCCCCAAGGACTAGCGGGAGTCGAGCAGTACTTC
TRBD2 | TRBJ2-5 | many | TRBV20-1 | CSARDGTSNQETQYF | TGCAGTGCTAGAGACGGGACTAGCAATCAAGAGACCCAGTACTTC
NA | TRBJ1-2 | NA | TRBV28 | CASSLHRTDGYTF | TGTGCCAGCAGCCTACATCGGACAGATGGCTACACCTTC
NA | TRBJ1-4 | many | TRBV11-2 | CASSLWGFNEKLFF | TGTGCCAGCAGCTTATGGGGGTTTAATGAAAAACTGTTTTTT
NA | TRBJ1-1 | many | TRBV20-1 | CSARDLGLTEAFF | TGCAGTGCTAGAGACCTTGGACTGACTGAAGCTTTCTTT
NA | TRBJ1-1 | few | TRBV19 | CASNREGDTEAFF | TGTGCCAGTAACAGGGAAGGTGACACTGAAGCTTTCTTT
NA | TRBJ2-7 | many | TRBV20-1 | CSASPYEQYF | TGCAGTGCTAGTCCCTACGAGCAGTACTTC
NA | TRBJ1-1 | many | TRBV5-5 | CASSPRVLNTEAFF | TGTGCCAGCAGCCCGCGAGTTCTAAACACTGAAGCTTTCTTT